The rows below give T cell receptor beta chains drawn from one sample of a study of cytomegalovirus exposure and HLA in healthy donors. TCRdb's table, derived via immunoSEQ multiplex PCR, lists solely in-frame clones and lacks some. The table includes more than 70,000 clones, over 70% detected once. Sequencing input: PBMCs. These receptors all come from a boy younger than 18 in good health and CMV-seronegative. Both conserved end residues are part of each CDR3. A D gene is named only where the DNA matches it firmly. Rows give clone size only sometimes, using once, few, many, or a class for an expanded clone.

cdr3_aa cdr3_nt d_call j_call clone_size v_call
CASSLVRGNTYEQYF TGTGCCAGCAGCTTAGTTAGGGGAAACACCTACGAGCAGTACTTC - TRBJ2-7 - TRBV11-1
CASSYVGGPGTEAFF TGCGCCAGCAGCTACGTCGGCGGGCCGGGCACTGAAGCTTTCTTT - TRBJ1-1 - TRBV5-1
CASSLEGRDYNEQFF TGCGCCAGCAGCCTAGAGGGCAGGGACTACAATGAGCAGTTCTTC - TRBJ2-1 - TRBV4-1
CASSLGTPQETQYF TGTGCCAGCAGCTTAGGGACACCCCAAGAGACCCAGTACTTC - TRBJ2-5 - TRBV7-9
CASSLGEAPGNEQFF TGCGCCAGCAGCTTGGGGGAGGCACCCGGCAATGAGCAGTTCTTC - TRBJ2-1 - TRBV5-1
CASSEVSAAVMTQYF TGTGCCAGCAGTGAAGTTTCAGCGGCCGTTATGACCCAGTACTTC - TRBJ2-5 - TRBV6-1
CASKTGTGADEQYF TGTGCCAGCAAGACCGGGACTGGAGCGGACGAGCAGTACTTC - TRBJ2-7 - TRBV7-8
CAWSLGLFSTDTQYF TGTGCCTGGAGTCTGGGACTCTTTAGCACAGATACGCAGTATTTT - TRBJ2-3 - TRBV30
CATSLGRASGANVLTF TGTGCCACCAGCTTGGGCAGGGCGTCCGGGGCCAACGTCCTGACTTTC - TRBJ2-6 - TRBV15
CASSLRLGAVDNEQFF TGTGCCAGCAGCTTGAGACTAGGAGCGGTGGACAATGAGCAGTTCTTC - TRBJ2-1 - TRBV5-8
CASSSGLSNTEAFF TGTGCCAGCAGCTCCGGACTCAGTAACACTGAAGCTTTCTTT - TRBJ1-1 - TRBV5-6
CASSREGNYGYTF TGCGCCAGCAGCCGTGAGGGCAACTATGGCTACACCTTC - TRBJ1-2 - TRBV4-1
CSVVRQLNTEAFF TGCAGCGTTGTGAGGCAGCTGAACACTGAAGCTTTCTTT - TRBJ1-1 once TRBV29-1
CASSARAGTQYF TGTGCCAGCAGCGCGCGGGCAGGAACGCAGTATTTT - TRBJ2-3 - TRBV9
CASSIDRVSYEQYF TGTGCCAGCAGTATCGACAGGGTCTCCTACGAGCAGTACTTC TRBD1 TRBJ2-7 few TRBV28
CSVEGWSAQETQYF TGCAGCGTTGAAGGTTGGAGTGCCCAAGAGACCCAGTACTTC - TRBJ2-5 once TRBV29-1
CAWSVGQGNYNEQFF TGTGCCTGGAGTGTTGGGCAGGGAAACTACAATGAGCAGTTCTTC - TRBJ2-1 - TRBV30
CASRRGASGKDEQFF TGTGCCAGCAGGCGCGGGGCTAGCGGGAAGGATGAGCAGTTCTTC TRBD2 TRBJ2-1 - TRBV5-4
CASSLYPGGTEAFF TGTGCCAGCAGTTTATACCCAGGGGGGACTGAAGCTTTCTTT TRBD1 TRBJ1-1 - TRBV27
CASSLGAGGFSYNEQFF TGTGCCAGCAGCTTAGGAGCGGGAGGATTTTCCTACAATGAGCAGTTCTTC TRBD2 TRBJ2-1 few TRBV7-2
CASSLVLGSAETQYF TGTGCCAGCAGCTTAGTTCTAGGTAGCGCAGAGACCCAGTACTTC - TRBJ2-5 - TRBV11-1
CAQRGGYGYTF TGTGCCCAGAGGGGGGGCTATGGCTACACCTTC - TRBJ1-2 - TRBV30
CASSVGGGSPNEKLFF TGTGCCAGCAGCGTAGGAGGGGGCAGTCCTAATGAAAAACTGTTTTTT TRBD1 TRBJ1-4 - TRBV9
CASSQDRDGYTF TGTGCCAGCAGCCAAGACAGGGACGGCTACACCTTC TRBD1 TRBJ1-2 few TRBV7-9
CASSPTPITGSRYNSPLHF TGTGCCAGCAGCCCAACCCCGATCACAGGGAGTCGTTATAATTCACCCCTCCACTTT - TRBJ1-6 - TRBV7-8
CASSQDPAGGASEQYF TGCGCCAGCAGCCAAGATCCGGCGGGGGGTGCTTCCGAGCAGTACTTC TRBD2 TRBJ2-7 - TRBV4-3
CASSLLDYEQYF TGTGCCAGCAGCCTATTGGACTATGAACAGTACTTC - TRBJ2-7 - TRBV14
CASTGDRDPYEQYF TGTGCCAGCACTGGGGACAGGGACCCCTACGAGCAGTACTTC TRBD1 TRBJ2-7 - TRBV7-9
CASSESRGPVNTGELFF TGCGCCAGCAGTGAGTCGAGAGGCCCGGTGAACACCGGGGAGCTGTTTTTT - TRBJ2-2 - TRBV10-2
CASILGLAGGNEQYF TGTGCCAGCATTCTCGGACTAGCGGGAGGAAACGAGCAGTACTTC TRBD2 TRBJ2-7 - TRBV2
CASSPRGERNGYTF TGTGCCAGCAGCCCCAGGGGCGAGAGGAATGGCTACACCTTC - TRBJ1-2 - TRBV9
CASSFSREAGETQYF TGTGCCAGCAGCTTCTCCAGGGAGGCGGGAGAGACCCAGTACTTC - TRBJ2-5 - TRBV7-6
CASSEQYSYEQYF TGTGCCAGTAGTGAACAGTACTCCTACGAGCAGTACTTC - TRBJ2-7 - TRBV19
CASSSPSSYEQYF TGTGCCAGCAGTTCCCCTAGCTCCTACGAGCAGTACTTC - TRBJ2-7 - TRBV6-5
CAWSPRTGRNEKLFF TGTGCCTGGAGTCCCAGGACAGGGAGGAATGAAAAACTGTTTTTT TRBD1 TRBJ1-4 - TRBV30
CASRRGQGVDGYTF TGTGCCAGCAGGAGGGGACAGGGGGTCGATGGCTACACCTTC TRBD1 TRBJ1-2 few TRBV6-4
CASRAPGDRTEAFF TGTGCCAGCAGAGCCCCAGGGGATCGGACTGAAGCTTTCTTT - TRBJ1-1 - TRBV6-5